This TCR beta chain is from a study of T cell responses to AZD1222 COVID-19 vaccine. Trimming removed 1 base at V and 1 base at J, with 16 bases between. The germline V gene encodes CDR1 SGHVS and CDR2 FNYEAQ. The CDR3 is 17 residues long. Study-wide points: Donors in the cohort were predominantly white British and more often female, and clonal diversity was possibly underestimated.

As concerns this clone: Antigen specificity is unknown.

Assay: immunoSEQ multiplex PCR; the TCRdb copy retains only in-frame clones and omits some. The sample includes 100,000 or so clones, approximately 90% of them seen just once. The gene calls are TRBV7-6 and TRBJ1-2, with a possible D match to TRBD1 (5 bases). The TCR originated in an adult in good health. The sample consisted of peripheral blood, taken on day 0 of AZD1222 vaccination. The CDR3 loop is CASSLDERGGSNYGYTF. The CDR3 DNA is TGTGCCAGCAGCTTAGACGAGAGGGGAGGGAGTAACTATGGCTACACCTTC.